Described below is a single T cell receptor beta chain sequence and its context. The method was immunoSEQ multiplex PCR; TCRdb's version includes in-frame clones alone and lacks a portion of them. This sample carries just over 80,000 clones, approximately 94% of them seen once, and the ten largest clones take 0.38%. The sample comes from a study of technical replicates of blood from a few donors. CDR1 is LNHDA, CDR2 SQIVND, per germline (reference sequence). This CDR3 contains 14 residues. V dropped 4 bases and J dropped 6 bases, with 13 bases sitting between them. This TCR came from a human donor in good health. This rearrangement joins TRBV19 to TRBJ1-5; D is uncertain. The sample consisted of T cells isolated from PBMCs. Here the CDR3 reads CASSTGLGSQPQHF. In DNA, the CDR3 is TGTGCCAGTAGTACCGGGTTGGGGAGTCAGCCCCAGCATTTT.